This section outlines one TCR beta chain sequence together with its context. Its ends do not fully match the called genes, so a read error is possible. The CDR3 runs to 16 residues. The V gene's germline CDR1 is KGHSH and CDR2 LQKENI. The data were obtained in a study of early T cells in non-severe SARS-CoV-2 infection. Study at large: Unpaired chains resulted from sequencing bulk RNA of unsorted whole blood.

Unique molecular identifiers were added to individual cDNA molecules. TCRdb reprocessed the 5' RACE reads via MiXCR and lists one record per CDR3 protein. This sample yields roughly 97,000 distinct CDR3 sequences, of which 9.5% to 11% are seen a single time; less than 5.5% belongs to the top ten. The specimen was whole blood, collected at baseline. The source is an adult who was a healthcare worker with PCR-confirmed SARS-CoV-2 infection or an uninfected control (not recorded which). This rearrangement joins TRBV18 to TRBJ2-3; 10 bases align to TRBD2. CDR3 region: CANSTMTSGSTDTQYF. The CDR3, as DNA: TGTGCCAACTCAACTATGACTAGCGGGAGCACAGATACGCAGTATTTT.